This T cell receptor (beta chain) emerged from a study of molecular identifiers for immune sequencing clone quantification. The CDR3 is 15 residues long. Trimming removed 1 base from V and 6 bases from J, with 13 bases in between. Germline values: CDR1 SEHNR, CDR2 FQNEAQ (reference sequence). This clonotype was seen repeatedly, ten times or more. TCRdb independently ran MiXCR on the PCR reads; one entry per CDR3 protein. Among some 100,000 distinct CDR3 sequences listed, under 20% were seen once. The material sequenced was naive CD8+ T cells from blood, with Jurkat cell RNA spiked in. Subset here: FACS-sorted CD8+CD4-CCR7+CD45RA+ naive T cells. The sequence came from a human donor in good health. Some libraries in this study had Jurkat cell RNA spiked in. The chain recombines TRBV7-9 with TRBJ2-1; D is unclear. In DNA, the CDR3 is TGTGCCAGCAGCTTAGTAGGGCCGGCTGCCAATGAGCAGTTCTTC. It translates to CASSLVGPAANEQFF.